These T cell receptor beta chains were read from a single sample in a study of blood T cell repertoires in COVID-19. TCRdb's table, derived via immunoSEQ multiplex PCR, lists solely in-frame clones and lacks some. The profile covers some 97,000 clones, with 90% appearing a single time and about 5.5% taken by the ten largest. The specimen was peripheral blood. The receptor set was obtained from a man aged 45-65 years with acute or convalescent COVID-19. Each CDR3 is given with its conserved first and last residue. Each record gives: D gene, J gene, V gene, clone size, CDR3 DNA, CDR3 protein. The D gene is left open where the match is weak. Clone size is not always given. Where it is, it says once, few, many or a class for expanded clones.

TRBD1,TRBJ1-1,TRBV19,.,TGTGCCAGTAGTGGGATTTCAGGGGGCGGCAACACTGAAGCTTTCTTT,CASSGISGGGNTEAFF
.,TRBJ2-5,TRBV5-1,.,TGCGCCAGCAGCTTGGCCGGGAGCGCCGGGGGTGAGACCCAGTACTTC,CASSLAGSAGGETQYF
.,TRBJ1-3,TRBV5-4,.,TGTGCCAGCCGTTCTACGGGGACTGGAAACACCATATATTTT,CASRSTGTGNTIYF
TRBD2,TRBJ2-7,TRBV18,.,TGTGCCAGCTCACCACGGGCGGGGGTGGACGAGCAGTACTTC,CASSPRAGVDEQYF
.,TRBJ2-5,TRBV2,.,TGTGCCAGCACCCTCGTCGTAGGGGGAGAGACCCAGTACTTC,CASTLVVGGETQYF
.,TRBJ2-3,TRBV2,once,TGTGCCAGCTCCCGGACAGAAGATACGCAGTATTTT,CASSRTEDTQYF
.,TRBJ1-1,TRBV7-9,.,TGTGCCAGCAGCTCCAACGCAGGCCGGCTGAACACTGAAGCTTTCTTT,CASSSNAGRLNTEAFF
.,TRBJ2-7,TRBV11-2,.,TGTGCCAGCAGGCTTAGAGGAGGGTCCTACGAGCAGTACTTC,CASRLRGGSYEQYF
.,TRBJ1-1,TRBV9,.,TGTGCCAGCAGCGTAGCGGGTCAGAACACTGAAGCTTTCTTT,CASSVAGQNTEAFF
TRBD1,TRBJ2-5,TRBV3-1/TRBV3-2,.,TGTGCCAGCAGCCGCCGACAGGGGGTATCGGGCCAAGAGACCCAGTACTTC,CASSRRQGVSGQETQYF
TRBD1,TRBJ1-6,TRBV27,.,TGTGCCAGCAACGAGCAGGGGGGAGGTAATTCACCCCTCCACTTT,CASNEQGGGNSPLHF
.,TRBJ2-5,TRBV11-3,.,TGTGCCAGCAGCGCTAGAGGGGAGACCCAGTACTTC,CASSARGETQYF
.,TRBJ2-7,TRBV19,.,TGTGCCAGTAGTAACCGACTCTCACACTACGAGCAGTACTTC,CASSNRLSHYEQYF
TRBD1,TRBJ1-1,TRBV19,.,TGTGCCAGTAGTAATCCTCCAGGGGGCGTTAATGAAGCTTTCTTT,CASSNPPGGVNEAFF
.,TRBJ2-5,TRBV7-9,few,TGTGCCAGCAGCCCAAAGACAGGACAAGAGACCCAGTACTTC,CASSPKTGQETQYF
.,TRBJ1-4,TRBV7-2,.,TGTGCCAGCAGCTTACTACTTCAGGGGAGGGGAAAAGAAAAACTGTTTTTT,CASSLLLQGRGKEKLFF
.,TRBJ2-1,TRBV27,.,TGTGCCAGCAGTTTATTAGCGGACCACAATGAGCAGTTCTTC,CASSLLADHNEQFF
TRBD1,TRBJ2-1,TRBV5-1,.,TGCGCCAGCAGCTTCACAGGGGGCTCCTACAATGAGCAGTTCTTC,CASSFTGGSYNEQFF
.,TRBJ1-2,TRBV4-1,.,TGCGCCAGCAGCCAAGAAGGCGGGCCTAACCCCAACTATGGCTACACCTTC,CASSQEGGPNPNYGYTF
.,TRBJ2-1,TRBV10-1,.,TGCGCCAGGACTGAACCCAATGAGCAGTTCTTC,CARTEPNEQFF
.,TRBJ1-2,TRBV14,.,TGTGCCAGCAGCCCCAGATGGGGGGGGGCCTATGGCTACACCTTC,CASSPRWGGAYGYTF
.,TRBJ2-3,TRBV5-1,.,TGCGCCAGCAGCTTGACCAGATACACAGATACGCAGTATTTT,CASSLTRYTDTQYF
.,TRBJ1-3,TRBV6-1,.,TGTGCCAGCAGTGAAGGCGGTGACGTGCACACCATATATTTT,CASSEGGDVHTIYF
TRBD1,TRBJ1-1,TRBV5-1,.,TGCGCCAGCAGCTTGCAAACAGGGGACACTGAAGCTTTCTTT,CASSLQTGDTEAFF
TRBD2,TRBJ2-4,TRBV2,.,TGTGCCAGCAGGCCGGGACTAGCGAACATTCAGTACTTC,CASRPGLANIQYF
TRBD2,TRBJ2-3,TRBV10-3,.,TGTGCCATCAGGGGGACTAGCGGTACTAGCACAGATACGCAGTATTTT,CAIRGTSGTSTDTQYF
.,TRBJ1-6,TRBV2,few,TGTGCCAGCAGTGTAGGTCGTAGCGGTTCACCCCTCCACTTT,CASSVGRSGSPLHF
TRBD2,TRBJ2-5,TRBV30,once,TGTGCCTGGAGGGGAGCGGGAGCTCGAGAGACCCAGTACTTC,CAWRGAGARETQYF
.,TRBJ2-6,TRBV27,.,TGTGCCAGCAGTTTAAGCCAGGGTTGGGCCAACGTCCTGACTTTC,CASSLSQGWANVLTF
TRBD1,TRBJ1-2,TRBV5-4,few,TGTGCCAGCAGCTTGGCAGGGGGGAGCTATGGCTACACCTTC,CASSLAGGSYGYTF
.,TRBJ2-5,TRBV14,.,TGTGCCAGCAGCCTTCGGGACTTTCAAGAGACCCAGTACTTC,CASSLRDFQETQYF
TRBD1,TRBJ1-2,TRBV2,.,TGTGCCAGCAGTGGGATCCTGGCAGGGGGCCGGTATGGCTACACCTTC,CASSGILAGGRYGYTF
.,TRBJ2-1,TRBV10-3,.,TGTGCCATCAGTGCCATGCGGACTGCTACCAATGAGCAGTTCTTC,CAISAMRTATNEQFF
.,TRBJ1-5,TRBV4-1,.,TGCGCCAGCAGCCATCCCGGGATACCCATTAGCAATCAGCCCCAGCATTTT,CASSHPGIPISNQPQHF
TRBD1,TRBJ1-5,TRBV15,.,TGTGCCACCAGGTCCGGGACAGTCAATCAGCCCCAGCATTTT,CATRSGTVNQPQHF
TRBD2,TRBJ2-1,TRBV7-9,.,TGTGCCAGCACCCTAGCGGGGGGTTACAATGAGCAGTTCTTC,CASTLAGGYNEQFF
TRBD2,TRBJ2-7,TRBV2,.,TGTGCCAGCAGTGAATGGACTAGCGGAGGGACATACGAGCAGTACTTC,CASSEWTSGGTYEQYF
TRBD1,TRBJ1-1,TRBV24-1,.,TGTGCCACCAGTGACCCGGACAGGGGGATGAACACTGAAGCTTTCTTT,CATSDPDRGMNTEAFF
TRBD1,TRBJ2-3,TRBV6-6,.,TGTGCCAGCAGTTGGGGACAGGGGGGGACAGATACGCAGTATTTT,CASSWGQGGTDTQYF
TRBD1,TRBJ2-6,TRBV7-8,once,TGTGCCAGCAGACCACTACCGGGACAGGGGGCATCTGGGGCCAACGTCCTGACTTTC,CASRPLPGQGASGANVLTF
TRBD1,TRBJ1-2,TRBV5-5,once,TGTGCCAGCAGCTACCAACAGGGGTATGGCTACACCTTC,CASSYQQGYGYTF
TRBD1,TRBJ2-3,TRBV18,.,TGTGCCAGCTCACTTGTCCCAAGGACAGGTTCACAAGATACGCAGTATTTT,CASSLVPRTGSQDTQYF
.,TRBJ2-5,TRBV20-1,.,TGCAGTGCTAGTCCAGCGCGCCAAGAGACCCAGTACTTC,CSASPARQETQYF
.,TRBJ1-4,TRBV30,.,TGTGCCTGGAGTATTGGAGGGGCCGCGAATGAAAAACTGTTTTTT,CAWSIGGAANEKLFF
TRBD2,TRBJ2-1,TRBV2,.,TGTGCCAGCAGTGAAACTAGCGCCACCTACAATGAGCAGTTCTTC,CASSETSATYNEQFF
TRBD2,TRBJ2-7,TRBV5-4,.,TGTGCCAGCAGCTTGGCTAGCGGGATCGACGAGCAGTACTTC,CASSLASGIDEQYF
.,TRBJ2-7,TRBV5-1,.,TGCGCCAGCAGCCGCTCTGGGGCAGGGCACAACTACGAGCAGTACTTC,CASSRSGAGHNYEQYF
TRBD2,TRBJ2-4,TRBV28,.,TGTGCCAGCAGCCTCCGGCGGGAGGTTACAAACATTCAGTACTTC,CASSLRREVTNIQYF
.,TRBJ2-7,TRBV7-6,.,TGTGCCAGCAGCTTAGAGACAGGTCCATCCTACGAGCAGTACTTC,CASSLETGPSYEQYF
TRBD1,TRBJ1-6,TRBV5-6,few,TGTGCCAGCAGCTTCCGGACAGGGGGTTCACCCCTCCACTTT,CASSFRTGGSPLHF
.,TRBJ1-5,TRBV19,.,TGTGCCAGTAAGCGACTTTTCGATCAGCCCCAGCATTTT,CASKRLFDQPQHF
.,TRBJ1-4,TRBV7-8,.,TGTGCCAGCAGCTTAGGGCCAGGGGATGAAAAACTGTTTTTT,CASSLGPGDEKLFF
.,TRBJ2-1,TRBV14,.,TGTGCCAGCAGCCAAGCGGGAGTTTTGACCAATGAGCAGTTCTTC,CASSQAGVLTNEQFF
.,TRBJ2-1,TRBV5-6,.,TGTGCCAGCAGCTTGACTAGCCATGAGCAGTTCTTC,CASSLTSHEQFF
TRBD2,TRBJ2-5,TRBV10-3,.,TGTGCCATCGCCCCAGCGGGACTTTCCGAGGAGACCCAGTACTTC,CAIAPAGLSEETQYF
.,TRBJ2-2,TRBV5-1,once,TGCGCCAGCAGCTTGGCCGCCGGGGGTACCGGGGAGCTGTTTTTT,CASSLAAGGTGELFF
TRBD1,TRBJ2-2,TRBV6-5,.,TGTGCCAGCAGTTACTTTTTAGGGGGCCACACCGGGGAGCTGTTTTTT,CASSYFLGGHTGELFF
.,TRBJ2-7,TRBV27,.,TGTGCCAGCAGTTTATCTAGGGGCCCCTACGAGCAGTACTTC,CASSLSRGPYEQYF
TRBD1,TRBJ2-5,TRBV28,.,TGTGCCAGCAGTCCCGACATGGGTCCAGCGGACAGGGTAATAGAAGAGACCCAGTACTTC,CASSPDMGPADRVIEETQYF